The TCR beta chain under discussion was sequenced for a study of vaccination and CD4 T cells after COVID-19 (dated by TCRdb to between 2021 and 2024). Regarding the research as a whole: SARS-CoV-2 positivity had been established in the convalescent patients by nasal swab PCR, and mild disease was recorded in under ten of these patients and severe disease in one. The spike-specific CD4+ TCR repertoire was compared before and after mRNA vaccination in 10 COVID-19 convalescent patients and a handful of infection-naive healthy vaccine recipients. Culture stimuli were overlapping spike peptide pools from SARS-CoV-2 and from the common cold coronaviruses HCoV-NL63, HCoV-OC43 and HCoV-229E. Six males and four females were included in the convalescent cohort, with two Hispanic individuals, seven Caucasians, two Asians and one multiracial person represented. Post-COVID blood samples were collected from convalescent patients a median of around 100 days after diagnosis, with a range of about 35 to 180 days. Control cultures received a CEFX viral epitope pool as the positive control, an HIV-1 Nef peptide pool as the negative control, or no peptide. Two doses of either the Pfizer-BioNTech BNT162b2 vaccine (n=8) or the Moderna mRNA-1273 vaccine (n=2) were administered to participants. The time from the second vaccine dose to post-vaccine blood sampling had a median of around 72 days and ranged from 14 to 241 days.

From the cysteine through the phenylalanine, the CDR3 covers 19 amino acids. Only the CDR3 DNA is retained, 57 bases long and in frame from the first base. Unmatched junction bases come to 13, with V trimmed by 2 bases and J by 3 bases. Per the germline V gene, MNHEY is the CDR1 and SVGAGI is the CDR2. About this clonotype: Its antigen remains undetermined. No much larger clone is present one base from it, and per-base qualities are unavailable.

What the research found in general, with its limitations: Among convalescent patients, a median about 87% of the SARS-CoV-2-reactive clones seen after vaccination appeared only after vaccination, which suggests priming specific to the vaccine. Nearly all vaccine-specific clones in convalescent patients (304 of 307) were mono-reactive for SARS-CoV-2 spike rather than cross-reactive with common cold coronaviruses. The number of convalescent patients in the study was relatively small, and the study did not examine early timepoints following natural infection. An increase in the median number of SARS-CoV-2-reactive clonotypes from more than 20 after infection to some 40 after vaccination was observed, but the change was not found to be significant.

Library method: PCR. At the Johns Hopkins FTIC core, DNA from the cultured CD4+ T cells underwent TCR sequencing with the Oncomine TCR Beta short-read assay. The QIAamp micro DNA kit was used to extract genomic DNA from the cultured CD4+ T cells. The Oncomine TCR Beta libraries from cultured CD4+ T cells were pooled using unique dual indexes and then sequenced on an Illumina iSeq 100. On the authors' methods: Non-productive sequences were filtered out, and CDR3s that did not start with C, did not end with F or W, or were shorter than 7 amino acids were discarded. The MANAFEST web application was used to identify antigen-specific clonotypes by comparing peptide-stimulated wells against reference wells and other culture wells. To be called positive, a clone needed an FDR below 0.05, an odds ratio above 5, and a productive frequency above 0.1% in at least two of three replicate wells. A clonotype was classed as cross-reactive if the clonotype showed significant expansion both in SARS-CoV-2 spike wells and in at least one common cold coronavirus spike condition. Levenshtein distances (stringdist) and unrooted phylogenetic trees (ape) in R version 3.6.1 were used to assess CDR3 homology. The public reads were run again by TCRdb, first through fastp at Q25 and then through MiXCR, and only productive beta chains were kept. Each CDR3 protein gets just one entry, which takes the most common genes and DNA from the rows behind it. These V and J calls rely on TCRdb rather than the paper's analysis. The sample records some 11,000 distinct CDR3 sequences, about 28% of which are singletons. Around a quarter of the sample comes from the top ten.

What this sample's treatment or condition label stands for: roughly 10-day PBMC culture with coronavirus spike peptide pools or control peptides (ViraFEST assay). The study used the ViraFEST assay, which expanded antigen-specific T cells with peptide pools and then identified expanded clonotypes by TCR sequencing. Positive SARS-CoV-2 PCR tests in the convalescent patients dated from March to December 2020, before Alpha, Beta and Delta variants emerged in the United States. Each well held around 2 million PBMCs cultured with 9 to 10 ug/ml peptide pools in IMDM containing approximately 4.8% human AB serum and roughly 10 IU/ml IL-2. On days 3 and 7, half of the culture medium was replaced with fresh IL-2-containing medium. Once the cells had been in culture for over nine days, the EasySep CD4+ T cell isolation kit was used to isolate CD4+ T cells by negative selection. Ficoll-Paque Plus gradient centrifugation was used to isolate PBMCs from whole blood, and the isolated PBMCs were then either used fresh or cryopreserved at -140C. Triplicate wells were generally used for each culture condition.

The chain joins TRBV6-5 to TRBJ2-5; 12 of the junction bases match TRBD2. This TCR was recovered from a human donor with COVID-19. The sequencing sample was made of cultured CD4+ T cells from blood. DNA sequence: TGTGCCAGCAGTTACGTAAGACTAGCGGGGGCCCAGAGAAAAGAGACCCAGTACTTC. The encoded protein is CASSYVRLAGAQRKETQYF.